A single sample is the source of the 29 T cell receptor beta chains below, sequenced in a study of cytomegalovirus exposure and HLA in healthy donors. Both 60 Vbeta primers and 13 Jbeta primers went into the PCR. TCRdb's table, derived via immunoSEQ multiplex PCR, lists solely in-frame clones and lacks some. The table includes about 130,000 clones, 70% to 80% detected once. The sample taken for sequencing was PBMCs. The receptors here all came from a man aged 30-40 years in good health and CMV-seronegative.

The V and J genes are TRBV2 and TRBJ1-1; the D gene is possibly TRBD1 (6 bases). The CDR3 totals 13 residues. The germline V and J ends were trimmed by 7 bases and 2 bases, with 11 bases remaining between them. Germline V gene sequence: CDR1 SNHLY, CDR2 FYNNEI. The CDR3 DNA is TGTGCCAGCACAAGACAGGTCAACACTGAAGCTTTCTTT. It yields the protein CASTRQVNTEAFF.

The chain recombines TRBV19 with TRBJ1-1, with 9 nucleotides matching TRBD1. J gave up 6 bases and V 6 bases, and 11 bases lay outside the gene matches. Germline CDR1 is LNHDA and CDR2 is SQIVND (reference sequence). The CDR3 loop spans 15 amino acids. This CDR3 is CASRVAGTGMAEAFF. In DNA form, the CDR3 reads TGTGCCAGTAGGGTTGCCGGGACAGGGATGGCTGAAGCTTTCTTT.

V and J are TRBV28 and TRBJ1-1; a possible D gene is TRBD1 (5 bases). The V and J ends lost 1 base and 3 bases respectively, with 6 bases between them. This CDR3 comprises 13 residues. Germline lookup yields CDR1 MDHEN and CDR2 SYDVKM. The CDR3 sequence: CASSLSGYTEAFF. CDR3 sequence (DNA): TGTGCCAGCAGTTTATCAGGGTACACTGAAGCTTTCTTT.

In DNA, the CDR3 is TGTGCCAGCAGTTTTTCCGGCAGGGGCTCCAGGTCACCCCTCCACTTT. Translated: CASSFSGRGSRSPLHF. The chain recombines TRBV28 with TRBJ1-6, with D perhaps matching TRBD1 (6 bases). Germline assignment: CDR1 MDHEN and CDR2 SYDVKM. The CDR3 runs to 16 residues. V was clipped by 3 bases and J by 10 bases, with 19 bases between them.

This clone was counted only a few times. The chain combines TRBV27 with TRBJ2-7; 7 nucleotides match TRBD2. V shed 1 base and J 12 bases; nucleotides not matched to a gene: 6. The CDR3 runs to 12 residues. The germline CDR1 and CDR2 sequences are MNHEY and SMNVEV (reference sequence). The CDR3 protein is CASSLFRGEMYF. The CDR3 DNA follows: TGTGCCAGCAGTTTATTCCGGGGGGAAATGTACTTC.

The rearrangement uses TRBV28 and TRBJ2-7; TRBD2 aligns across 8 bases. The CDR3 is 12 amino acids. CDR1 and CDR2 (germline): MDHEN, SYDVKM. V lost 6 bases, J lost 4 bases, and 2 bases stayed unmatched. CDR3 loop: CASRPGGYEQYF. DNA of the CDR3: TGTGCCAGCAGACCGGGAGGGTACGAGCAGTACTTC.

Only a few counts were recorded for this clone. The chain is built from TRBV11-3 and TRBJ2-3; tentatively, D is TRBD1 (5 bases). CDR3 length: 15 residues. Germline lookup yields CDR1 SGHNT and CDR2 YENEEA. V lost 5 bases to trimming and J lost 0 bases, with 12 bases between them. The CDR3 nucleotides are TGTGCCAGCAGCCCCCGGTCAGGGAGCACAGATACGCAGTATTTT. Translated, it gives CASSPRSGSTDTQYF.

The rearrangement links TRBV5-4 to TRBJ2-2, with D possibly being TRBD2 (5 bases). The CDR3 consists of 17 residues. Deletions cut 5 bases from V and 6 bases from J, with 23 bases between. Germline values: CDR1 SGHNT, CDR2 YYREEE (reference sequence). The CDR3 is CASRKERGGEGSGELFF. The CDR3 bases are TGTGCCAGCAGAAAGGAACGGGGTGGTGAAGGTTCCGGGGAGCTGTTTTTT.

J is TRBJ1-3 and V is TRBV6-5; no firm D call. V was trimmed by 4 bases and J by 0 bases, leaving 10 bases between them. This CDR3 comprises 15 residues. Germline V gives CDR1 MNHEY, CDR2 SVGAGI. CDR3 protein: CASSLAGSSGNTIYF. The CDR3 region has the DNA TGTGCCAGCAGTTTGGCAGGCAGCTCTGGAAACACCATATATTTT.

The V call is TRBV4-2, the J call TRBJ2-7, with D possibly matching TRBD2 (5 bases). This CDR3 has 13 amino acids. V was pared by 3 bases and J by 1 base, with 7 bases between. Germline values: CDR1 LGHNA, CDR2 YNFKEQ. The CDR3 nucleotides read TGTGCCAGCAGCCACCGGAGGTCCTACGAGCAGTACTTC. This codes for CASSHRRSYEQYF.

V gene TRBV28 combines with J gene TRBJ2-3, with no clear D. Trimming cost V 1 base and J 8 bases, with 16 bases left between them. CDR1 MDHEN and CDR2 SYDVKM come from the germline V gene. This CDR3 contains 15 residues. CDR3 DNA: TGTGCCAGCAGTTTATTTGGCAGGTTATACGGTACGCAGTATTTT. Protein sequence: CASSLFGRLYGTQYF.

This sequence joins TRBV5-6 and TRBJ2-3; D not certain. This CDR3 contains 15 residues. The germline V and J ends were trimmed by 0 bases and 5 bases, with 13 bases remaining between them. Germline CDR1 and CDR2: SGHDT and YYEEEE. The CDR3: CASSLERRVGDTQYF. The CDR3 DNA sequence: TGTGCCAGCAGCTTGGAGCGCCGAGTGGGAGATACGCAGTATTTT.

This CDR3 is CASSKTKREPYEQYF. CDR3 nucleotide sequence: TGTGCCAGCAGCAAGACTAAGCGGGAGCCCTACGAGCAGTACTTC. J is TRBJ2-7 and V is TRBV7-2; TRBD2 aligns across 8 bases. After removal of 5 bases from V and 2 bases from J, the junction contained 8 bases not matched to a gene. The CDR3 runs 15 residues. CDR1 is SGHTA and CDR2 is FQGNSA in the germline V gene.

This clone is a singleton in its sample. The CDR3 protein is CASSVAQGSAYEQYF. CDR3 in DNA: TGTGCCAGCAGCGTAGCACAGGGCTCCGCTTACGAGCAGTACTTC. The chain joins TRBV9 to TRBJ2-7; D may be TRBD1 (6 bases). The germline gives CDR1 SGDLS, CDR2 YYNGEE. This CDR3 comprises 15 residues. V was clipped by 0 bases and J by 4 bases, with 14 bases between them.

The rearrangement joins TRBV13 to TRBJ2-7; 10 bases are a match to TRBD1. The germline V gene has CDR1 PRHDT and CDR2 FYEKMQ (reference sequence). The CDR3 sequence is 15 residues long. Trimming cost V 5 bases and J 5 bases; bases outside gene matches: 9. DNA for the CDR3: TGTGCCAGCAGCAAGCCGACAGGGGGCAGCGACGAGCAGTACTTC. Residues: CASSKPTGGSDEQYF. Drawing the rest from reference TRBV13 and TRBJ2-7, the complete variable domain is AAGVIQSPRHLIKEKRETATLKCYPIPRHDTVYWYQQGPGQDPQFLISFYEKMQSDKGSIPDRFSAQQFSDYHSELNMSSLELGDSALYFCASSKPTGGSDEQYFGPGTRLTVT.

This rearrangement joins TRBV10-3 to TRBJ2-3, with 11 bases fitting TRBD1. The V segment lost 2 bases and the J segment 3 bases; nucleotides outside the gene matches: 4. The CDR3 has 16 amino acids. The germline CDR1 and CDR2 sequences are ENHRY and SYGVKD. CDR3 sequence reads: CAISEQGQGDTDTQYF. For the CDR3, the DNA is TGTGCCATCAGTGAGCAGGGACAGGGGGATACAGATACGCAGTATTTT.

The CDR3 region is CASSPGQGGFTEAFF. CDR3 DNA: TGTGCCAGCAGTCCTGGACAGGGCGGATTCACTGAAGCTTTCTTT. The chain combines TRBV6-5 with TRBJ1-1; 8 nucleotides agree with TRBD1. CDR1 is MNHEY and CDR2 is SVGAGI in the germline V gene. J was trimmed by 4 bases and V by 5 bases; bases with no gene match: 9. The CDR3 sequence is 15 residues long.

This chain joins TRBV27 and TRBJ2-1, with a weak D call TRBD2 (6 bases). The CDR3 runs 15 residues. Trimming took off 5 bases at V and 2 bases at J, with 13 bases between the two ends. Germline V gene sequence: CDR1 MNHEY, CDR2 SMNVEV (reference sequence). The CDR3 nucleotides read TGTGCCAGCAGTACCCCGGGCGGGGCCTACAATGAGCAGTTCTTC. It is translated as CASSTPGGAYNEQFF.

This chain links TRBV25-1 with TRBJ2-3, with D maybe TRBD2 (7 bases). This CDR3 has 14 residues. Trimming cost V 7 bases and J 2 bases, with 13 bases left between them. Germline V gene lookup returns CDR1 MGHDK and CDR2 SYGVNS. The CDR3 protein is CASNWGGATDTQYF. For the CDR3, the DNA is TGTGCCAGCAACTGGGGGGGGGCCACAGATACGCAGTATTTT.

The chain combines TRBV13 with TRBJ2-2; tentatively, D is TRBD1 (5 bases). The CDR3 has 13 residues. Per the germline V gene, CDR1 is PRHDT and CDR2 is FYEKMQ (reference sequence). The ends were cut back, 7 bases at V and 6 bases at J, with 12 bases in the middle. The CDR3 sequence: CASNVWGPGELFF. In DNA form, the CDR3 reads TGTGCCAGCAACGTCTGGGGCCCCGGGGAGCTGTTTTTT.

This chain uses TRBV2 with TRBJ2-7, with 8 bases identical to TRBD1. Germline V gene lookup returns CDR1 SNHLY and CDR2 FYNNEI. CDR3 size: 15 residues. Trimming removed 7 bases from V and 3 bases from J; junction bases left unmatched: 11. CDR3: CASTDPAGTGYEQYF. The CDR3 DNA is TGTGCCAGCACCGACCCGGCCGGGACAGGCTACGAGCAGTACTTC.

The chain combines TRBV10-3 with TRBJ2-3; the match to TRBD2 covers 14 bases. CDR1 is ENHRY and CDR2 is SYGVKD in the germline V gene. The trim removed 4 bases at V and 5 bases at J, leaving 8 bases unmatched. The CDR3 totals 17 residues. The CDR3 loop reads CAISGQGLAGAGDTQYF. CDR3 bases: TGTGCCATCAGTGGTCAGGGACTAGCGGGGGCAGGAGATACGCAGTATTTT.

The chain is built from TRBV14 and TRBJ2-7; D not resolved. CDR3 length: 14 residues. The germline V and J ends were trimmed by 0 bases and 0 bases, with 6 bases remaining between them. Germline V CDR1 and CDR2: SGHDN, FVKESK. The chain's CDR3 is CASSQDYSSYEQYF. CDR3 DNA: TGTGCCAGCAGCCAAGACTACAGCTCCTACGAGCAGTACTTC.

V gene TRBV27 combines with J gene TRBJ1-2; 7 bases are shared with TRBD1. This CDR3 is 14 amino acids long. Germline V gene sequence: CDR1 MNHEY, CDR2 SMNVEV (reference sequence). V dropped 6 bases and J dropped 4; count of bases not matched to a gene: 8. CDR3 in amino acids: CASRATGVAYGYTF. Here the CDR3 DNA reads TGTGCCAGCAGGGCCACAGGGGTGGCCTATGGCTACACCTTC.

The CDR3 spells CASSLWGQNYEQYF. In nucleotides, the CDR3 is TGTGCCAGCAGTTTATGGGGACAGAACTACGAGCAGTACTTC. The chain recombines TRBV27 with TRBJ2-7, with 7 bases aligning to TRBD1. J gave up 3 bases and V 1 base, and 3 bases lay outside the gene matches. The CDR3 loop spans 14 amino acids. CDR1 is MNHEY and CDR2 is SMNVEV in the germline V gene (reference sequence).

This chain connects TRBV25-1 to TRBJ1-5; D is uncertain. Germline V lookup: CDR1 MGHDK, CDR2 SYGVNS. Trimming stripped 3 bases from V and 4 bases from J, with 7 bases between. This CDR3 has 13 residues. This chain's CDR3 is CASSDDGNQPQHF. The CDR3 DNA reads TGTGCCAGCAGTGATGACGGGAATCAGCCCCAGCATTTT.

The rearrangement uses TRBV15 and TRBJ2-7, with D possibly TRBD2 on 6 matching bases. Germline V gene data show CDR1 as LNHNV and CDR2 as YYDKDF (reference sequence). V was clipped by 8 bases and J by 3 bases, with 14 bases between them. CDR3 size: 13 residues. CDR3 nucleotides: TGTGCCACCGCGAGTAGCGGAAACTACGAGCAGTACTTC. It is translated as CATASSGNYEQYF.

A single count supports this clone. This chain joins TRBV11-1 and TRBJ2-1; weak D call: TRBD2 (6 bases). Trimming shortened V by 4 bases and J by 0 bases, and 13 bases separated the two germline ends. The CDR3 sequence is 16 residues long. Germline CDR1 is SGHAT and CDR2 is FQDESV (reference sequence). The CDR3 coding sequence is TGTGCCAGCAGCTCATCGGGGGTTACCTCCTACAATGAGCAGTTCTTC. Its translation: CASSSSGVTSYNEQFF.

This clone was observed a handful of times. This chain joins TRBV5-4 and TRBJ1-2; D gene ambiguous. V was clipped by 2 bases and J by 5 bases, with 10 bases between them. Germline V gives CDR1 SGHNT, CDR2 YYREEE (reference sequence). This CDR3 region has 13 residues. CDR3 bases: TGTGCCAGCAGCTTAACAGCTACGTATGGCTACACCTTC. Its protein product is CASSLTATYGYTF.